This is a list of T cell receptor beta chains from one sample in a study of PD-L1 blockade in urothelial cancer. The table came from immunoSEQ multiplex PCR; TCRdb's copy has only in-frame clones and leaves some out. This sample has 55,000 to 85,000 clones, with roughly 84% found just once. The sample consisted of PBMCs, taken around atezolizumab (anti-PD-L1) treatment. These receptors all stem from a woman aged 70-85 years with urothelial cancer. CDR3s leave out the opening cysteine and the closing phenylalanine or tryptophan. Clone size is stated in some rows and not others, as once, few, many or a class when expanded.

V gene: TRBV27; J gene: TRBJ1-1; clone size: -; CDR3 protein: ASSLRGSYVGAF
V gene: TRBV4-3; J gene: TRBJ1-3; clone size: -; CDR3 protein: ASSQVVGAGSGNTIY
V gene: TRBV6-5; J gene: TRBJ1-5; clone size: -; CDR3 protein: ASSPGGFSNQPQH
V gene: TRBV7-9; J gene: TRBJ2-5; clone size: -; CDR3 protein: ASSPREYWETQY
V gene: TRBV5-5; J gene: TRBJ2-5; clone size: -; CDR3 protein: ASSIGLAGAIGETQY
V gene: TRBV6-1; J gene: TRBJ2-7; clone size: -; CDR3 protein: ASSEGVTPYEQY
V gene: TRBV18; J gene: TRBJ2-1; clone size: few; CDR3 protein: ASSLTSAYNEQF
V gene: TRBV5-5; J gene: TRBJ2-7; clone size: -; CDR3 protein: ASSRTTYEQY
V gene: TRBV4-1; J gene: TRBJ1-2; clone size: -; CDR3 protein: ASSQALVGDYGYT
V gene: TRBV7-9; J gene: TRBJ2-7; clone size: few; CDR3 protein: ASSPGSREGYEQY
V gene: TRBV4-1; J gene: TRBJ2-5; clone size: -; CDR3 protein: ASSQDGTGHGETQY
V gene: TRBV25-1; J gene: TRBJ1-1; clone size: -; CDR3 protein: ASRPARQTFLNTEAF
V gene: TRBV9; J gene: TRBJ2-7; clone size: few; CDR3 protein: ASSVGGFRYEQY
V gene: TRBV6-1; J gene: TRBJ1-6; clone size: -; CDR3 protein: ASRGQSTGTLH
V gene: TRBV18; J gene: TRBJ2-1; clone size: few; CDR3 protein: ASSPTLAGGLNEQF
V gene: TRBV19; J gene: TRBJ2-7; clone size: -; CDR3 protein: ASSLSTGYEQY
V gene: TRBV9; J gene: TRBJ2-1; clone size: -; CDR3 protein: ASSYTGSSYNEQF
V gene: TRBV7-2; J gene: TRBJ2-5; clone size: few; CDR3 protein: ASSRKGGRETQY
V gene: TRBV27; J gene: TRBJ1-1; clone size: -; CDR3 protein: ASSIIGHNTEAF
V gene: TRBV27; J gene: TRBJ1-5; clone size: -; CDR3 protein: ASSKTGGDNQPQH
V gene: TRBV19; J gene: TRBJ1-5; clone size: -; CDR3 protein: ATAGTGNQPQH
V gene: TRBV6-5; J gene: TRBJ1-5; clone size: -; CDR3 protein: ASSWGGNNQPQH
V gene: TRBV19; J gene: TRBJ1-2; clone size: -; CDR3 protein: ASGTGDGYT
V gene: TRBV28; J gene: TRBJ1-2; clone size: -; CDR3 protein: ASSLLGSGYT
V gene: TRBV10-3; J gene: TRBJ2-7; clone size: -; CDR3 protein: AISDVGYEQY
V gene: TRBV5-6; J gene: TRBJ2-7; clone size: few; CDR3 protein: ASSLSGWGDRASNEQY
V gene: TRBV10-3; J gene: TRBJ1-2; clone size: -; CDR3 protein: AISVRLEGGYT
V gene: TRBV4-3; J gene: TRBJ1-4; clone size: -; CDR3 protein: ASSPLAADLSEKLF
V gene: TRBV29-1; J gene: TRBJ2-3; clone size: -; CDR3 protein: SVREGLSTDTQY
V gene: TRBV7-2; J gene: TRBJ2-1; clone size: -; CDR3 protein: ASSAGTSGYNEQF
V gene: TRBV10-2; J gene: TRBJ2-2; clone size: once; CDR3 protein: ASRDPLLAGSNTGELF
V gene: TRBV7-6; J gene: TRBJ2-7; clone size: -; CDR3 protein: ASSSGLAGRAYEQY
V gene: TRBV6-5; J gene: TRBJ1-4; clone size: few; CDR3 protein: ASSYSFSAVNEKLF
V gene: TRBV5-1; J gene: TRBJ2-5; clone size: -; CDR3 protein: ASSLGQGKETQY
V gene: TRBV5-6; J gene: TRBJ2-2; clone size: -; CDR3 protein: ASSWLAGGPSETGELF
V gene: TRBV27; J gene: TRBJ2-7; clone size: -; CDR3 protein: ASSLGTSGRNWY
V gene: TRBV2; J gene: TRBJ2-7; clone size: few; CDR3 protein: ASSEWTSGAYEQY
V gene: TRBV10-1; J gene: TRBJ2-7; clone size: -; CDR3 protein: ASSEGGQDQQY
V gene: TRBV13; J gene: TRBJ2-7; clone size: -; CDR3 protein: ASSRERYEQY
V gene: TRBV27; J gene: TRBJ1-1; clone size: once; CDR3 protein: ASTRRGQPLAF
V gene: TRBV10-3; J gene: TRBJ2-3; clone size: -; CDR3 protein: AISEQGAGTDTQY
V gene: TRBV30; J gene: TRBJ2-5; clone size: once; CDR3 protein: AWSGTSGGAWETQY
V gene: TRBV28; J gene: TRBJ1-2; clone size: -; CDR3 protein: ASIPESPRITYYGYT
V gene: TRBV30; J gene: TRBJ1-1; clone size: -; CDR3 protein: AWSTSYQGNTEAF
V gene: TRBV18; J gene: TRBJ2-2; clone size: -; CDR3 protein: ASSPGLLPGTGELF
V gene: TRBV7-3; J gene: TRBJ2-7; clone size: -; CDR3 protein: ASSLTAGGEQY
V gene: TRBV27; J gene: TRBJ2-7; clone size: -; CDR3 protein: ASRRKGGAGTYEQY
V gene: TRBV5-4; J gene: TRBJ2-7; clone size: -; CDR3 protein: ASSLSAGDGEQY
V gene: TRBV11-2; J gene: TRBJ2-2; clone size: -; CDR3 protein: ASSKDRRNTGELF
V gene: TRBV30; J gene: TRBJ1-1; clone size: -; CDR3 protein: AWSGAETGANTEAF
V gene: TRBV6-5; J gene: TRBJ2-7; clone size: -; CDR3 protein: ASRQTGPYEQY
V gene: TRBV5-1; J gene: TRBJ1-1; clone size: -; CDR3 protein: ASSLESVSSGTEAF
V gene: TRBV28; J gene: TRBJ1-2; clone size: -; CDR3 protein: ASSITTGTIGGYT
V gene: TRBV4-3; J gene: TRBJ2-7; clone size: -; CDR3 protein: ASSQEWGGASDEQY
V gene: TRBV30; J gene: TRBJ1-2; clone size: -; CDR3 protein: AWSVQWTGGHGYT